A single sample gave rise to the 4 T cell receptor beta chains below, sequenced in a study of blood T cells in healthy people across ages. The use of a sample-barcoded 5' primer and a J-beta primer mix characterized a second PCR of roughly 6 to 11 cycles. TCRdb ran MiXCR on the 5' RACE reads and lists one entry per CDR3 protein. This sample yields about 720,000 distinct CDR3 sequences, of which 22% are seen a single time; about 20% belongs to the top ten. Sequencing was done on a sample of blood. The origin of the receptors is a man in his sixties or seventies in good health.

This clonotype was seen only a few times. This chain joins TRBV12-3 or TRBV12-4 and TRBJ1-5; D not certain. V shed 4 bases and J shed 6 bases, with 10 bases lying between them. CDR3 length: 13 residues. The CDR3 reads CASSYGGPQPQHF. In DNA, the CDR3 is TGTGCCAGCAGTTACGGAGGGCCTCAGCCCCAGCATTTT.

The chain carries TRBV11-2 and TRBJ1-6; the D gene is possibly TRBD1 (5 bases). The CDR3 is 14 amino acids. Per the germline V gene, CDR1 is SGHAT and CDR2 is FQNNGV. V shed 1 base and J shed 9 bases, with 10 bases lying between them. The CDR3 DNA reads TGTGCCAGCAGCTTAGCCCCGACAGCTTCACCCCTCCACTTT. Translation gives CASSLAPTASPLHF.

This chain uses TRBV5-1 with TRBJ1-4; TRBD1 matches 7 bases. Germline-derived CDR1 and CDR2 are SGHRS and YFSETQ. The CDR3 runs 14 residues. Trimming removed 6 bases from V and 3 bases from J; junction bases left unmatched: 5. This CDR3 is CASNTGQPNEKLFF. The CDR3 coding sequence is TGCGCCAGCAACACGGGACAGCCTAATGAAAAACTGTTTTTT.

This clonotype was seen only a few times. This sequence joins TRBV5-1 and TRBJ2-4; D remains unclear. The germline V gene has CDR1 SGHRS and CDR2 YFSETQ. Trimming removed 2 bases at V and 8 bases at J, with 11 bases between. The CDR3 is 13 amino acids. The CDR3 spells CASSFLGLDIQYF. CDR3 in DNA: TGCGCCAGCAGCTTTTTGGGGTTGGACATTCAGTACTTC. The full variable domain, rest sourced from reference TRBV5-1 and TRBJ2-4, is KAGVTQTPRYLIKTRGQQVTLSCSPISGHRSVSWYQQTPGQGLQFLFEYFSETQRNKGNFPGRFSGRQFSNSRSEMNVSTLELGDSALYLCASSFLGLDIQYFGAGTRLSVL.